This TCR beta chain was profiled in a study of T cells in Graves' hyperthyroidism and ophthalmopathy. This CDR3 is 15 amino acids long. V shed 1 base and J shed 3 bases, with 11 bases lying between them. Per germline, CDR1 SGHNT and CDR2 YYREEE (reference sequence). Stability of Graves' hyperthyroidism was defined as absent ophthalmopathy progression within 18 months. Newly diagnosed patients aged 18 to 65 had hyperthyroidism of under 2 months' duration. Researchers amplified the TCR beta CDR3 regions from RNA transcripts. The HTBI primer set served for first-round RT-PCR of the TCR CDR3. TCRdb passed the multiplex PCR reads through MiXCR, listing each CDR3 protein once. The profile shows around 520,000 distinct CDR3 sequences, roughly an eighth of them singletons.

The V and J genes are TRBV5-4 and TRBJ1-5; unclear D gene. The sequenced material came from blood. The sequence was collected from a woman between 18 and 29 years old with Graves' hyperthyroidism. This CDR3 is CASSLMGGNNQPQHF. The CDR3 DNA follows: TGTGCCAGCAGCTTGATGGGCGGGAACAATCAGCCCCAGCATTTT.